This entry is about one T cell receptor (beta chain). Its antigen remains unknown. The CDR3 sequence is 17 residues long. The germline V gene has CDR1 SGHVS and CDR2 FNYEAQ. The entry originates in a study of CXCR3-negative and CXCR3-positive naive CD8 T cells. Study-level results: Cryopreserved PBMCs had partly decreased CXCR3 expression; fresh PBMCs were used in most assays. The TRBV-TRBJ usage of naive CXCR3-negative and CXCR3-positive cells was similar, but that of memory cells differed.

UMI-labeled 5' RACE TRB cDNA libraries were prepared from the cells. TCRdb re-called the 5' RACE reads; every CDR3 protein appears as one record, without DNA. Recorded for this sample: some 6,700 distinct CDR3 sequences. Sample: naive CXCR3- CD8+ T cells from blood. Subset meaning: CD45RO-CCR7+CD27+CD95- naive CD8+ T cells lacking CXCR3 (TNR3-). The chain has TRBV7-6 and TRBJ1-5; TCRdb's D call of TRBD1 is untestable without DNA. This TCR was recovered from a human donor in good health. Some clones in this sample may be carry-over from other donors' samples. CDR3: CASSLRRGTGGYQPQHF.